Included here is one T cell receptor (beta chain) sequence, with context. The antigen remains unidentified. The data were obtained in a study of blood T cells in healthy people across ages. Study-wide findings and caveats: As age increased, TCR beta diversity per million T cells fell in a roughly linear fashion. Using unsorted PBMCs precluded a conclusive naive versus antigen-experienced comparison. Both naive CD4+ cell counts and diversity were greater in long-lived donors than in aged donors.

A second PCR, run for roughly 7 to 12 cycles, used a sample-barcoded 5' primer plus a J-beta primer mix. TCRdb recomputed calls from the 5' RACE reads with MiXCR, one row per CDR3 protein. The profile shows over 300,000 distinct CDR3 sequences, approximately 51% of them singletons. Per sample, extraction of total RNA gave at least 5 micrograms in every case. Germline CDR1 MDHEN, CDR2 SYDVKM. Trimming stripped 3 bases from V and 4 bases from J, with 18 bases between. This CDR3 is 16 amino acids long. The sequenced sample was blood. The sequence came from a man aged 55 to 70 in good health. The rearrangement joins TRBV28 to TRBJ1-2, with D tentatively TRBD1 (6 bases). The CDR3 nucleotides read TGTGCCAGCAGTTTCCCCGGGGGCGCGTTGGGCTATGGCTACACCTTC. It codes for CASSFPGGALGYGYTF.